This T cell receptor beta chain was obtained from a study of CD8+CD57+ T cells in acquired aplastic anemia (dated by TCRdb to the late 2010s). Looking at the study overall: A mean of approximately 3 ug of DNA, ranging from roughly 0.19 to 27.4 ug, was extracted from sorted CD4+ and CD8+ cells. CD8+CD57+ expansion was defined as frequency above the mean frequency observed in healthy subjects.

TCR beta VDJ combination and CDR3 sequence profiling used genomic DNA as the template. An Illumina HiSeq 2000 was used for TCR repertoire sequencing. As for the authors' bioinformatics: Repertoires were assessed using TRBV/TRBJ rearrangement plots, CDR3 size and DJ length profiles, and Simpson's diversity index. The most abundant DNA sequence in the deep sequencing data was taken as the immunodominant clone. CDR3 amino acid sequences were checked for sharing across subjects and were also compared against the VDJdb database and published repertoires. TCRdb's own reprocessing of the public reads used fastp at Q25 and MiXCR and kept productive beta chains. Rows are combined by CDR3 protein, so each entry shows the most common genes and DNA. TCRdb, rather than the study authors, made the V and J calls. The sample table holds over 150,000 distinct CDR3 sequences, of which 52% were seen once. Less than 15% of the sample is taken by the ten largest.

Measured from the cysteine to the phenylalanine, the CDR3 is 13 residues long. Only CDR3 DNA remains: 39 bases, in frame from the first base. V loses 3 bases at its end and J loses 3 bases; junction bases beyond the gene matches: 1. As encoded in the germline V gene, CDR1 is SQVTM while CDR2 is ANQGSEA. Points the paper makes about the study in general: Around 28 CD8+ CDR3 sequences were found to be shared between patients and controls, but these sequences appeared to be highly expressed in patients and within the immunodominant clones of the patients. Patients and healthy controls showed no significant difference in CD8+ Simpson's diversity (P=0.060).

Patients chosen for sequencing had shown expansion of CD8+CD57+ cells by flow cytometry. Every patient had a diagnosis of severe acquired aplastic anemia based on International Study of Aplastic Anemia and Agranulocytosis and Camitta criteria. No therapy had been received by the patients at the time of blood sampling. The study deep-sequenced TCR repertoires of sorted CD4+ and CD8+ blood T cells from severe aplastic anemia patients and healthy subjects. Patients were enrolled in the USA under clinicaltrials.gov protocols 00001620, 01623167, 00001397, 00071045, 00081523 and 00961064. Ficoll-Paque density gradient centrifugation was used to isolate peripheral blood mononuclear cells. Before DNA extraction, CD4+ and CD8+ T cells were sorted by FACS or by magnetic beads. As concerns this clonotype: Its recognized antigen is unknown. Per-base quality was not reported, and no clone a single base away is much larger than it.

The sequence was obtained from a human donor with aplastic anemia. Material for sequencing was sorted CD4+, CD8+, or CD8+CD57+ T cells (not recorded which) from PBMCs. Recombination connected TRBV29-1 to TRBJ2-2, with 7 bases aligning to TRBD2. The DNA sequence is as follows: TGCAGCGTTGATAGCGGGTACACCGGGGAGCTGTTTTTT. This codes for CSVDSGYTGELFF.